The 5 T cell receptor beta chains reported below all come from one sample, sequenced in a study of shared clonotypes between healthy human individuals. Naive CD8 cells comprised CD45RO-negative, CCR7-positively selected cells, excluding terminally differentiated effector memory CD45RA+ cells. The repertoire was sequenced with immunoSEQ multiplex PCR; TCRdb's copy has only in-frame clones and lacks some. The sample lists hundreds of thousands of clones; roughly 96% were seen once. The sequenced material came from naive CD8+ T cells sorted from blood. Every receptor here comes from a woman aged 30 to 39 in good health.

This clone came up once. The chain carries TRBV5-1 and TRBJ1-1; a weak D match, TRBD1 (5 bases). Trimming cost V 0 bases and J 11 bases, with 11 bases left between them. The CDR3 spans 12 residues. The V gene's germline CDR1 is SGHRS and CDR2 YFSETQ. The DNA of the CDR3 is TGCGCCAGCAGCTTGGTCGAAGGGGACGCTTTCTTT. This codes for CASSLVEGDAFF.

The CDR3 DNA reads as TGTGCCAGCAGTTTAACTGGGACGATTTCGGATACGCAGTATTTT. This codes for CASSLTGTISDTQYF. The chain has TRBV27 and TRBJ2-3, with D possibly being TRBD1 or TRBD2 (5 bases each). The CDR3 extends over 15 amino acids. V was cut by 2 bases and J by 6 bases, with 15 bases left in between. Germline values: CDR1 MNHEY, CDR2 SMNVEV (reference sequence).

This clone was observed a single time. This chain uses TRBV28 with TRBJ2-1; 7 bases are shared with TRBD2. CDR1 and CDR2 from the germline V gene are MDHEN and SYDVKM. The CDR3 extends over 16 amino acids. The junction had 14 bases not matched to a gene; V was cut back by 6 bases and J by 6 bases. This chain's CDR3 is CASSGEGGTRGNEQFF. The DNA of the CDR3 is TGTGCCAGCAGCGGGGAGGGCGGGACTCGCGGCAATGAGCAGTTCTTC.

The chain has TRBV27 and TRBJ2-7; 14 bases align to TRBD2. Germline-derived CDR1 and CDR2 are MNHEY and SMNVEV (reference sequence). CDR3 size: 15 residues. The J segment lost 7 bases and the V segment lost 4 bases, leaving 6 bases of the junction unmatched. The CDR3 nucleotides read TGTGCCAGCAGTTCTGGGACTAGCGGGAGCTGGGAGCAGTACTTC. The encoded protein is CASSSGTSGSWEQYF.

CDR3 nucleotides: TGTGCCAGCAGCTCAACGACAGGGTTACGCGAGCAGTACTTC. Its protein product is CASSSTTGLREQYF. The chain couples TRBV7-9 to TRBJ2-7; 7 bases fit TRBD1. Germline-derived CDR1 and CDR2 are SEHNR and FQNEAQ (reference sequence). V shed 4 bases, J shed 6 bases, and the junction held 9 bases outside the gene matches. The CDR3 is made up of 14 amino acids. The variable domain in full, completed from reference TRBV7-9 and TRBJ2-7, reads DTGVSQNPRHKITKRGQNVTFRCDPISEHNRLYWYRQTLGQGPEFLTYFQNEAQLEKSRLLSDRFSAERPKGSFSTLEIQRTEQGDSAMYLCASSSTTGLREQYFGPGTRLTVT.